A single T cell receptor (beta chain) is shown here with its context. This CDR3 has 14 residues. Germline CDR1 SNHLY, CDR2 FYNNEI. The J segment lost 7 bases and the V segment lost 5 bases, leaving 6 bases of the junction unmatched. This sample was included in a study of cytomegalovirus exposure and HLA in healthy donors. 13 Jbeta primers and 60 Vbeta primers were used for the PCR. Sequenced by immunoSEQ multiplex PCR; TCRdb stores in-frame clones only, minus some. The data show under 200,000 clones, around 85% seen once. The chain recombines TRBV2 with TRBJ1-5, with TRBD1 matching over 9 bases. This sequence was found in a human donor in good health. Sequencing was done on a sample of PBMCs. CDR3 bases: TGTGCCAGCAGTTTTGGACAGGGGAACCAGCCCCAGCATTTT. It translates to CASSFGQGNQPQHF.